This entry lists 30 T cell receptor beta chains sequenced from one sample in a study of shared T cell receptors in the human thymus. Sequenced by immunoSEQ multiplex PCR; TCRdb stores in-frame clones only, minus some. The sample contains about 710,000 clones, around 87% of which appear only once. The sample was also linked to a second study, of human thymus T cells.

The sequencing input was thymocytes. The receptor source for this set is a boy under three years old with a congenital heart defect.

The chain joins TRBV7-9 to TRBJ1-6; unclear D gene. CDR1 is SEHNR and CDR2 is FQNEAQ in the germline V gene (reference sequence). The CDR3 is made up of 16 amino acids. V lost 1 base to trimming and J lost 7 bases, with 14 bases between them. The CDR3 coding sequence is TGTGCCAGCAGCTTAGTCCGGGAACCTCAAAATTCACCCCTCCACTTT. Its translation is CASSLVREPQNSPLHF.

Points on this clone: Other DNA sequences in this specimen translate into the identical CDR3. V usage is TRBV7-9 and J usage is TRBJ1-5; no definite D call. Germline V lookup: CDR1 SEHNR, CDR2 FQNEAQ (reference sequence). Trimming took 1 base from V and 6 from J, leaving 4 bases between them. The CDR3 has 12 amino acids. CDR3 protein: CASSLGGQPQHF. CDR3 nucleotide sequence: TGTGCCAGCAGCTTAGGAGGTCAGCCCCAGCATTTT.

V gene TRBV7-2 combines with J gene TRBJ1-6; tentative D call: TRBD1 (6 bases). The CDR3 is made up of 15 amino acids. Germline V CDR1 and CDR2: SGHTA, FQGNSA. V dropped 5 bases and J dropped 4 bases, with 12 bases sitting between them. CDR3 sequence: CASSPGHSYNSPLHF. CDR3 sequence (DNA): TGTGCCAGCAGCCCGGGACACTCTTATAATTCACCCCTCCACTTT.

The chain couples TRBV29-1 to TRBJ2-1, with 7 bases aligning to TRBD2. The V and J ends lost 4 bases and 6 bases, in that order; junction bases with no gene match: 6. This CDR3 comprises 13 residues. The germline V gene has CDR1 SQVTM and CDR2 ANQGSEA. Written as DNA, the CDR3 is TGCAGCGTTGTCGGGGGAGGGCCCAATGAGCAGTTCTTC. Translation gives CSVVGGGPNEQFF.

This chain connects TRBV5-1 to TRBJ2-7, with D possibly TRBD1 on 6 matching bases. This CDR3 contains 16 residues. The germline V and J ends were trimmed by 3 bases and 2 bases, with 18 bases remaining between them. CDR1 SGHRS and CDR2 YFSETQ come from the germline V gene. CDR3 nucleotide sequence: TGCGCCAGCAGCTCGAACACAGGGATCACGACCTACGAGCAGTACTTC. The encoded protein is CASSSNTGITTYEQYF.

J is TRBJ2-5 and V is TRBV15, with 12 bases identical to TRBD2. This CDR3 contains 17 residues. V lost 2 bases, J lost 5 bases, and 9 bases stayed unmatched. Germline V gene data show CDR1 as LNHNV and CDR2 as YYDKDF (reference sequence). The CDR3 DNA sequence: TGTGCCACCAGCAGAAAACCTAGCGGGAGGGCCGAGGAGACCCAGTACTTC. This codes for CATSRKPSGRAEETQYF.

The V call is TRBV5-6, the J call TRBJ1-4, with D maybe TRBD1 (5 bases). The V gene lost 4 bases and the J gene lost 4 bases, with 11 bases spanning the gap. Germline CDR1 SGHDT, CDR2 YYEEEE. This CDR3 spans 14 amino acids. The CDR3 DNA reads as TGTGCCAGCAGCCGAGGACACCATAATGAAAAACTGTTTTTT. This translates into CASSRGHHNEKLFF.

This chain connects TRBV25-1 to TRBJ2-1, with TRBD2 identical over 10 bases. Per germline, CDR1 MGHDK and CDR2 SYGVNS. Trimming removed 2 bases from V and 7 bases from J; junction bases left unmatched: 5. There are 15 residues in the CDR3. DNA for the CDR3: TGTGCCAGCAGTGAAGAAGCGGGGGGGCCGAATGAGCAGTTCTTC. This gives the protein CASSEEAGGPNEQFF.

The chain combines TRBV7-2 with TRBJ2-5, with D maybe TRBD1 (5 bases). The CDR3 contains 16 residues. Per germline, CDR1 SGHTA and CDR2 FQGNSA. V lost 2 bases to trimming and J lost 3 bases, with 16 bases between them. CDR3 bases: TGTGCCAGCAGCTTATCCCTAAGACGGACAAAAGAGACCCAGTACTTC. Amino acid sequence: CASSLSLRRTKETQYF.

The genes are TRBV28 and TRBJ1-4; D gene ambiguous. V was shortened by 6 bases and J by 6 bases, with 17 bases between the two germline ends. The CDR3 has 15 residues. Germline assignment: CDR1 MDHEN and CDR2 SYDVKM. This CDR3 is CASRFIREIDEKLFF. The CDR3 nucleotides are TGTGCCAGCAGATTTATACGGGAGATAGATGAAAAACTGTTTTTT.

In its sample, this clone was seen once. This rearrangement joins TRBV7-9 to TRBJ2-5; 7 bases are shared with TRBD2. Germline V gene lookup returns CDR1 SEHNR and CDR2 FQNEAQ (reference sequence). With V trimmed by 0 bases and J by 5 bases, 6 bases remained unmatched. This CDR3 is 15 amino acids long. CDR3 in amino acids: CASSLAGGPKETQYF. CDR3 coding DNA: TGTGCCAGCAGCTTAGCGGGAGGGCCGAAGGAGACCCAGTACTTC.

This clone has just one count. The genes are TRBV7-2 and TRBJ2-3, with 9 bases that match TRBD2. The CDR3 has 18 amino acids. With V trimmed by 5 bases and J by 5 bases, 17 bases remained unmatched. Germline V gene sequence: CDR1 SGHTA, CDR2 FQGNSA. Here the CDR3 reads CASSPTGLAGITGDTQYF. Here the CDR3 DNA reads TGTGCCAGCAGCCCAACGGGTCTAGCGGGGATCACGGGAGATACGCAGTATTTT.

The gene calls are TRBV10-3 and TRBJ2-1; 11 nucleotides agree with TRBD2. Germline CDR1 reads ENHRY; CDR2 reads SYGVKD. This CDR3 comprises 15 residues. V gave up 6 bases and J gave up 3 bases; unmatched junction bases: 4. The CDR3 nucleotides read TGTGCCATCAGCGAGGGACTAGCGGTCTACAATGAGCAGTTCTTC. Amino acids: CAISEGLAVYNEQFF.

This sequence joins TRBV19 and TRBJ2-2, with 7 bases identical to TRBD2. CDR1 is LNHDA, CDR2 SQIVND, per germline (reference sequence). The junction had 6 bases not matched to a gene; V was cut back by 1 base and J by 4 bases. CDR3 size: 16 residues. DNA of the CDR3: TGTGCCAGTAGTATAGGGCTAGCGGCACTCACCGGGGAGCTGTTTTTT. Translation gives CASSIGLAALTGELFF.

DNA for the CDR3: TGTGCCAGCAGTCCCAGGGGACCTGAGCAGTTCTTC. Translating gives CASSPRGPEQFF. The J gene is TRBJ2-1, the V gene TRBV27, with D perhaps matching TRBD1 (6 bases). CDR3 length: 12 amino acids. With 5 bases removed from V and 9 bases from J, the gap between germline ends came to 11 bases. Germline V gives CDR1 MNHEY, CDR2 SMNVEV (reference sequence).

V usage is TRBV28 and J usage is TRBJ2-3, with D perhaps TRBD2 (6 bases). There are 14 residues in the CDR3. V lost 3 bases and J lost 5, with 12 bases in between. Germline-derived CDR1 and CDR2 are MDHEN and SYDVKM. CDR3 amino acids: CASSFRGIKDTQYF. CDR3 DNA sequence: TGTGCCAGCAGTTTCCGGGGGATTAAAGATACGCAGTATTTT.

In the case of this clone: The sample has other DNA sequences that encode this CDR3 too. The J gene is TRBJ2-7, the V gene TRBV6-5; the match to TRBD1 covers 11 bases. The V gene's germline CDR1 is MNHEY and CDR2 SVGAGI. V dropped 6 bases and J dropped 3; count of bases not matched to a gene: 4. The CDR3 totals 14 residues. In DNA form, the CDR3 reads TGTGCCAGCAGCTCGGGGACAGGGGGCTACGAGCAGTACTTC. It encodes CASSSGTGGYEQYF.

This chain joins TRBV28 and TRBJ2-3, with TRBD2 matching over 9 bases. Germline V CDR1 and CDR2: MDHEN, SYDVKM. This CDR3 comprises 18 residues. V shed 3 bases, J shed 5 bases, and the junction held 15 bases outside the gene matches. The CDR3 region has the DNA TGTGCCAGCAGTTTGCTTCCCCTCAAGCGGGGGGAAGGAGATACGCAGTATTTT. Protein: CASSLLPLKRGEGDTQYF.

The chain employs TRBV19 and TRBJ1-5; possibly TRBD1 for D (5 bases). In germline, CDR1 is LNHDA, CDR2 SQIVND (reference sequence). This CDR3 has 17 residues. V lost 7 bases to trimming and J lost 6 bases, with 25 bases between them. The CDR3 nucleotides are TGTGCCAGTACCCCACCCGAGCAGGAAAGGACAAGTCAGCCCCAGCATTTT. Its protein is CASTPPEQERTSQPQHF.

This clone was seen a single time. V and J are TRBV7-8 and TRBJ2-7; no definite D call. The CDR3 has 17 amino acids. V was clipped by 4 bases and J by 6 bases, with 25 bases between them. CDR1 is SGHVS, CDR2 FQNEAQ, per germline. The CDR3 sequence: CASSSAPRASATCEQYF. In nucleotides, the CDR3 is TGTGCCAGCAGCTCCGCGCCCCGCGCCTCAGCGACCTGCGAGCAGTACTTC.

The chain joins TRBV30 to TRBJ1-3; 7 positions agree with TRBD1. V lost 3 bases to trimming and J lost 0 bases; unmatched junction nucleotides: 8. Germline loops: CDR1 GTSNPN, CDR2 SVGIG (reference sequence). The CDR3 is 16 residues long. CDR3 DNA: TGTGCCTGGAGCTCGATGACAGGGAGCTCTGGAAACACCATATATTTT. The encoded protein is CAWSSMTGSSGNTIYF.

This sequence joins TRBV5-1 and TRBJ2-7; TRBD1 matches at 9 bases. The CDR3 extends over 14 amino acids. Germline-derived CDR1 and CDR2 are SGHRS and YFSETQ. The J segment lost 2 bases and the V segment lost 3 bases, leaving 3 bases of the junction unmatched. CDR3 loop: CASSSGTGPYEQYF. The CDR3 DNA follows: TGCGCCAGCAGCTCTGGGACAGGGCCCTACGAGCAGTACTTC.

The sample holds a few counts of this clone. The chain links TRBV7-9 to TRBJ1-4; D is ambiguous. Per germline, CDR1 SEHNR and CDR2 FQNEAQ (reference sequence). Trimming left V 2 bases short and J 10 bases short, with 14 bases between. The CDR3 is 14 residues long. The CDR3 coding sequence is TGTGCCAGCAGCTTATGGGCAGAACCCCGAAAACTGTTTTTT. This sequence encodes CASSLWAEPRKLFF.

The chain links TRBV6-5 to TRBJ2-2, with 8 positions matching TRBD1. V lost 2 bases to trimming and J lost 4 bases; unmatched junction nucleotides: 6. CDR1 is MNHEY, CDR2 SVGAGI, per germline. There are 16 residues in the CDR3. The chain's CDR3 is CASSYQDRVPTGELFF. The DNA for the CDR3 is TGTGCCAGCAGTTACCAGGACAGGGTTCCCACCGGGGAGCTGTTTTTT.

The chain employs TRBV2 and TRBJ2-7; D might be TRBD2 (6 bases). Trimming removed 7 bases at V and 2 bases at J, with 15 bases between. CDR3 size: 14 residues. In germline, CDR1 is SNHLY, CDR2 FYNNEI. As DNA, the CDR3 is TGTGCCAGCACCCTCCTTAGGGAGGCCTACGAGCAGTACTTC. Translating it yields CASTLLREAYEQYF. The complete variable domain, with remaining parts taken from reference TRBV2 and TRBJ2-7, reads EPEVTQTPSHQVTQMGQEVILRCVPISNHLYFYWYRQILGQKVEFLVSFYNNEISEKSEIFDDQFSVERPDGSNFTLKIRSTKLEDSAMYFCASTLLREAYEQYFGPGTRLTVT.

The chain is built from TRBV5-1 and TRBJ2-5; TRBD2 agrees at 10 bases. Germline CDR1 is SGHRS and CDR2 is YFSETQ. This CDR3 spans 15 amino acids. V was clipped by 0 bases and J by 3 bases; unmatched bases: 2. DNA of the CDR3: TGCGCCAGCAGCTTGGAACTAGCGGGGAAAGAGACCCAGTACTTC. Its protein is CASSLELAGKETQYF.

This clone came up a few times. The J gene is TRBJ2-7, the V gene TRBV27; 10 bases fit TRBD1. The CDR3 covers 16 residues. Germline CDR1 is MNHEY and CDR2 is SMNVEV (reference sequence). The J segment lost 4 bases and the V segment lost 6 bases, leaving 12 bases of the junction unmatched. The CDR3 loop is CASRLTGTGELYEQYF. Here the CDR3 DNA reads TGTGCCAGCAGACTTACCGGGACAGGGGAATTGTACGAGCAGTACTTC.

This clone has a handful of counts. The chain is built from TRBV25-1 and TRBJ2-5; 15 nucleotides align to TRBD2. This CDR3 has 16 residues. Germline CDR1 and CDR2: MGHDK and SYGVNS. V lost 3 bases, J lost 4 bases, and 3 bases stayed unmatched. CDR3 bases: TGTGCCAGCAGTGATCCGGGACTAGCGGGAGGAGAGACCCAGTACTTC. Translated: CASSDPGLAGGETQYF.

The V call is TRBV27, the J call TRBJ2-4, with D possibly matching TRBD2 (7 bases). Trimming took off 5 bases at V and 3 bases at J, with 17 bases between the two ends. Germline loops: CDR1 MNHEY, CDR2 SMNVEV (reference sequence). The CDR3 is 16 residues long. The CDR3 here is CASSRGGPSGKNIQYF. CDR3 DNA sequence: TGTGCCAGCAGTAGGGGGGGGCCTAGCGGCAAAAACATTCAGTACTTC.

The V call is TRBV28, the J call TRBJ2-1, with 7 bases lining up with TRBD1. Germline loops: CDR1 MDHEN, CDR2 SYDVKM. This CDR3 is built from 13 residues. V shed 6 bases, J shed 4 bases, and the junction held 3 bases outside the gene matches. CDR3 in amino acids: CASSHRGYNEQFF. The CDR3 DNA follows: TGTGCCAGCAGCCACAGGGGATACAATGAGCAGTTCTTC.